This T cell receptor beta chain appears in the sequencing data of a study of cytomegalovirus exposure and HLA in healthy donors. Study-wide background: Among several hundred genotyped donors, around 77% fell in the Caucasian-associated ancestry cluster. Study-wide results and limits: The productive fraction for most TCR beta V segments was about 90% or about 30% in an earlier analysis.

Primers: 60 Vbeta forward and 13 Jbeta reverse. TCRdb keeps only in-frame clones here, not all; method: immunoSEQ multiplex PCR. This sample's table reports around 140,000 clones. Regarding this clone: The antigen remains unidentified.

The clonotype originates from a middle-aged woman in good health and CMV-seronegative. Source material: PBMCs.

CDR3 DNA: TGTGCCAGCAGCTTGGAGACAGGATATGGCTACACCTTC. It specifies CASSLETGYGYTF. This chain connects TRBV5-4 to TRBJ1-2; tentatively, D is TRBD1 (6 bases). The germline V gene encodes CDR1 SGHNT and CDR2 YYREEE (reference sequence). There are 13 residues in the CDR3. Deletions cut 0 bases from V and 5 bases from J, with 8 bases between.